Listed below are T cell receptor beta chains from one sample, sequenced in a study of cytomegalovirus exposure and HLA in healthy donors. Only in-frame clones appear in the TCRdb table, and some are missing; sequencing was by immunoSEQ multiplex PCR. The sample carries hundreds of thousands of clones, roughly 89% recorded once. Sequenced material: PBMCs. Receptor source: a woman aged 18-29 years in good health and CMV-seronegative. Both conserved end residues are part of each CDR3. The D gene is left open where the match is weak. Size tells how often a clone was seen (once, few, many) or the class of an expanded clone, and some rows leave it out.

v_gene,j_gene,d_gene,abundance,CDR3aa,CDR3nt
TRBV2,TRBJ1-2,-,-,CASSPVRFHYGYTF,TGTGCCAGCAGTCCGGTACGGTTCCACTATGGCTACACCTTC
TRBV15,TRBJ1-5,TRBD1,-,CATSYRDRVQPQHF,TGTGCCACCAGTTACAGGGACAGGGTTCAGCCCCAGCATTTT
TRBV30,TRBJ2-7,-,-,CAWSLPQGWGEQYF,TGTGCCTGGAGTCTACCACAGGGATGGGGCGAGCAGTACTTC
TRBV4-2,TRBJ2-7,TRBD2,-,CASSQEPPLAGGAYEQYF,TGTGCCAGCAGCCAAGAGCCCCCACTAGCGGGGGGGGCCTACGAGCAGTACTTC
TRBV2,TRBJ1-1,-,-,CASNRARTEAFF,TGTGCCAGCAACAGGGCAAGGACTGAAGCTTTCTTT
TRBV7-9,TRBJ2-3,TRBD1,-,CASSLGQGAGDTQYF,TGTGCCAGCAGCTTGGGACAGGGGGCTGGAGATACGCAGTATTTT
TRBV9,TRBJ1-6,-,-,CASSVNPDSNSPLHF,TGTGCCAGCAGCGTAAATCCGGACAGTAATTCACCCCTCCACTTT
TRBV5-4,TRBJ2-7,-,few,CASSVDSLPYEQYF,TGTGCCAGCAGCGTGGACAGCCTACCCTACGAGCAGTACTTC
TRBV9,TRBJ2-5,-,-,CASSVNQETQYF,TGTGCCAGCAGCGTAAACCAGGAGACCCAGTACTTC
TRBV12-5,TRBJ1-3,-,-,CASGLAQGQGNTIYF,TGTGCTAGTGGTTTGGCCCAGGGGCAAGGAAACACCATATATTTT
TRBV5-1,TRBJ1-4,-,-,CASSPVSARQGRFYHEKLFF,TGCGCCAGCAGCCCGGTATCAGCCCGCCAGGGGCGTTTTTATCATGAAAAACTGTTTTTT
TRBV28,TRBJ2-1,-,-,CASSLRAGMVHEQFF,TGTGCCAGCAGTTTACGGGCAGGGATGGTCCATGAGCAGTTCTTC
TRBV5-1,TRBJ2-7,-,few,CASSLRGGALGYEQYF,TGCGCCAGCAGCTTGAGGGGGGGGGCGCTCGGCTACGAGCAGTACTTC
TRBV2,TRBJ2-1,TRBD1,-,CASDRDRVGNEQFF,TGTGCCAGCGACCGGGACAGGGTCGGGAATGAGCAGTTCTTC
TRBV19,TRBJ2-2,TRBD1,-,CASSDRGIGTGELFF,TGTGCCAGTAGTGACAGGGGAATCGGCACCGGGGAGCTGTTTTTT
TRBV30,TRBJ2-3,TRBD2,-,CAWSLAGGSTDTQYF,TGTGCCTGGAGTCTAGCGGGGGGGAGCACAGATACGCAGTATTTT
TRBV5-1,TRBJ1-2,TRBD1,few,CASSPRGQGTYGYTF,TGCGCCAGCAGCCCAAGAGGACAGGGGACCTATGGCTACACCTTC
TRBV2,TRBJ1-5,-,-,CASSGTDNQPQHF,TGTGCCAGCAGTGGGACAGACAATCAGCCCCAGCATTTT
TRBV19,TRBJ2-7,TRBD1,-,CASSKDRDPLGYEQYF,TGTGCCAGTAGTAAGGACAGGGACCCATTGGGATACGAGCAGTACTTC
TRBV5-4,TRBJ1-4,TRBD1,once,CASSRDREGEKLFF,TGTGCCAGCAGCCGGGACAGGGAAGGTGAAAAACTGTTTTTT
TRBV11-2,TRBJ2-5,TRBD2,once,CASSSTMGLAGGRETQYF,TGTGCCAGCAGCTCTACAATGGGACTAGCGGGGGGGAGGGAGACCCAGTACTTC
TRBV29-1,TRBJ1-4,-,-,CSAGAGIEKLFF,TGCAGCGCCGGAGCAGGGATTGAAAAACTGTTTTTT
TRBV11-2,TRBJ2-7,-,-,CASSLVRVLSYEQYF,TGTGCCAGCAGCTTGGTTCGGGTTCTTTCCTACGAGCAGTACTTC
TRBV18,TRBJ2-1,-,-,CASSLSFYNEQFF,TGTGCCAGCTCACTGAGTTTTTACAATGAGCAGTTCTTC
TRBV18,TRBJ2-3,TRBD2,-,CASSPGLEADTQYF,TGTGCCAGCTCCCCGGGACTAGAGGCAGATACGCAGTATTTT
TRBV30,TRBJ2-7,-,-,CAWSGDNSYEQYF,TGTGCCTGGAGTGGCGACAACTCCTACGAGCAGTACTTC
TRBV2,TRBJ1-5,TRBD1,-,CAGSWTGAGQPQHF,TGTGCCGGCAGTTGGACAGGGGCGGGTCAGCCCCAGCATTTT
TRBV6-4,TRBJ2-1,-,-,CASSVGPYNEQFF,TGTGCCAGCAGTGTGGGCCCTTACAATGAGCAGTTCTTC
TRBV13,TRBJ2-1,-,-,CASSSRRGSENEQFF,TGTGCCAGCAGCTCCCGAAGGGGGTCCGAAAATGAGCAGTTCTTC
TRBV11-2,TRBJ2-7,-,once,CASSPPTDSTYEQYF,TGTGCCAGCAGCCCCCCAACAGACAGTACCTACGAGCAGTACTTC
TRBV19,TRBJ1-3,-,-,CASSETVIMAGNTIYF,TGTGCCAGTAGTGAGACTGTCATTATGGCTGGAAACACCATATATTTT
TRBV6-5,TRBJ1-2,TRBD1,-,CASSDREIDGYTF,TGTGCCAGCTCGGACAGGGAGATCGATGGCTACACCTTC
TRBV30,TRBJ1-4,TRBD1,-,CAWSVGGTVEKLFF,TGTGCCTGGAGTGTAGGGGGGACAGTTGAAAAACTGTTTTTT
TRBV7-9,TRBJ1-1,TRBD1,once,CASSQTGTGKNTEAFF,TGTGCCAGCAGCCAAACCGGGACAGGGAAGAACACTGAAGCTTTCTTT
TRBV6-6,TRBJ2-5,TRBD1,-,CASSWGQGYETQYF,TGTGCCAGCAGTTGGGGACAGGGGTACGAGACCCAGTACTTC
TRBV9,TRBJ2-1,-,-,CASSGSGGSEQFF,TGTGCCAGCAGCGGCTCAGGGGGGAGTGAGCAGTTCTTC
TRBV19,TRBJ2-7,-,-,CASSIEGTGYEQYF,TGTGCCAGTAGTATAGAGGGTACGGGCTACGAGCAGTACTTC
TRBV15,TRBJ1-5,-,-,CAFSTGDNQPQHF,TGTGCCTTTTCGACAGGAGACAATCAGCCCCAGCATTTT
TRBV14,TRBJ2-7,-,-,CASSQRWESYEQYF,TGTGCCAGCAGCCAACGATGGGAGTCCTACGAGCAGTACTTC
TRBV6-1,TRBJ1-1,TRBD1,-,CASSRDSLPNTEAFF,TGTGCCAGCAGCCGGGACAGCCTACCGAACACTGAAGCTTTCTTT
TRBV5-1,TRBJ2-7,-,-,CASSPRDSTYEQYF,TGCGCCAGCAGCCCCCGGGACTCCACCTACGAGCAGTACTTC
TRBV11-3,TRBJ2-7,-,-,CASSLGGGDEQYF,TGTGCCAGCAGCTTAGGTGGAGGGGACGAGCAGTACTTC
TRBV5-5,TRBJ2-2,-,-,CASSEENAGELFF,TGTGCCAGCAGCGAGGAAAACGCCGGGGAGCTGTTTTTT
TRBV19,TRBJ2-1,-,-,CASSIERAAYNEQFF,TGTGCCAGTAGTATAGAGCGGGCGGCCTACAATGAGCAGTTCTTC
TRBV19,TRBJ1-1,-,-,CATHRGYTEAFF,TGTGCCACTCATCGGGGATACACTGAAGCTTTCTTT
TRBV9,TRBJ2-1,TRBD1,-,CASSRDRGTYNEQFF,TGTGCCAGCAGCCGAGACAGGGGGACGTACAATGAGCAGTTCTTC